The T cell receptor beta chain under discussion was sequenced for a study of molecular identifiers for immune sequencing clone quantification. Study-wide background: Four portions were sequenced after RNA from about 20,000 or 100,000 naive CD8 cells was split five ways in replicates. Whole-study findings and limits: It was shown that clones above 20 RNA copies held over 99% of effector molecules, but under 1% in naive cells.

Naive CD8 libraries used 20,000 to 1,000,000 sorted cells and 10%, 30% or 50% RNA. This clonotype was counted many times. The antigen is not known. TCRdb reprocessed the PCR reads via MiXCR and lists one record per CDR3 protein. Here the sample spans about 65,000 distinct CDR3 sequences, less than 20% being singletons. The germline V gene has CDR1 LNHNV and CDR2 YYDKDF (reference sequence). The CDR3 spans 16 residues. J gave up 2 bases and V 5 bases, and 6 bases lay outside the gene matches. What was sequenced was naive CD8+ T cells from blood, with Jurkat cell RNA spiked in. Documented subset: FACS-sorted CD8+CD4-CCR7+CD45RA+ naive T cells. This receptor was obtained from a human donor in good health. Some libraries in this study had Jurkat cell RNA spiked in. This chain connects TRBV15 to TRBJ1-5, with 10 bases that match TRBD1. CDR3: CATSGFGTGGNQPQHF. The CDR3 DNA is TGTGCCACCAGCGGTTTTGGGACAGGGGGCAATCAGCCCCAGCATTTT.